Reported below is one T cell receptor beta chain. What antigen it recognizes has not been identified. No much larger clone is present one base from it, and per-base qualities are unavailable. The data belong to a study of T cell changes during pregnancy in multiple sclerosis (dated by TCRdb to between 2018 and 2020). As for the study more broadly: The study looked at changes in the T cell repertoire across pregnancy in women with multiple sclerosis.

The CDR3 covers 15 residues, taking in both the cysteine and the phenylalanine. Just CDR3 DNA is preserved here, 45 bases in frame from base 1. Clipping removes 6 bases from V and 1 base from J, with 7 as the unmatched junction base count. Looking up the germline V gene yields CDR1 MNHNS and CDR2 SASEGT. The library was made by the immunoSEQ multiplex PCR assay. TCRdb retrieved this table from immuneACCESS and kept in-frame rearrangements only. Not all clones are present; in checked studies, unresolved V genes account for under half, and no reason is known for the remainder. This sample comprises approximately 43,000 clones, about 93% of them detected only once. The ten largest account for 3% to 4% of the sample.

Sample: CD8+ T cells from peripheral blood mononuclear cells, taken after pregnancy. The rearranged chain carries TRBV6-1 and TRBJ1-2, and 8 junctional nucleotides match TRBD1. The sequence was collected from a female donor with multiple sclerosis, enrolled in a pregnancy study. The CDR3 protein sequence reads: CASSQTGAGNYGYTF. The nucleotide sequence reads TGTGCCAGCAGCCAGACAGGGGCGGGTAACTATGGCTACACCTTC.